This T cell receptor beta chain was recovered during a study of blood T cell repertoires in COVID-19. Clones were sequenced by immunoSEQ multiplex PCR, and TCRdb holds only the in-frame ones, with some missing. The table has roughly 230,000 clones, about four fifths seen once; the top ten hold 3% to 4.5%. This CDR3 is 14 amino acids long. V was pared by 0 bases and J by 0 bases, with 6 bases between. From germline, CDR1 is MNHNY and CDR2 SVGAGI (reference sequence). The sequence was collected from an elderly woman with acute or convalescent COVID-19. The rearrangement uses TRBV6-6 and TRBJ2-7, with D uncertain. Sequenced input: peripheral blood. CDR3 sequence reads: CASSYSYSSYEQYF. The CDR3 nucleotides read TGTGCCAGCAGTTACTCGTACAGCTCCTACGAGCAGTACTTC.